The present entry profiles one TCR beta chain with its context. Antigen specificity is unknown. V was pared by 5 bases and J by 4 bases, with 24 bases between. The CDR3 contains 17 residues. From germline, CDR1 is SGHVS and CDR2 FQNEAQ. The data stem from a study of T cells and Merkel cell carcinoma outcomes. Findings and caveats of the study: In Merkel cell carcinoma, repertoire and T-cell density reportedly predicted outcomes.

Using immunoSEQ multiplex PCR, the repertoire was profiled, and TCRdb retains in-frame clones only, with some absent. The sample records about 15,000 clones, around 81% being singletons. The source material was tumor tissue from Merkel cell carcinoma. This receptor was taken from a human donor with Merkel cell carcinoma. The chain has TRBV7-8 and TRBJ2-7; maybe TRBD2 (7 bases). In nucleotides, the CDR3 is TGTGCCAGCAGCCCCAGGGGAGGGGAACTCCTCCCTTACGAGCAGTACTTC. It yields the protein CASSPRGGELLPYEQYF.